The source of this TCR beta chain is a study of blood T cell repertoires in COVID-19. Study-level information: Specimens from acute and convalescent COVID-19 originated in the United States, Italy and Spain. Sample material is recorded as cDNA or gDNA derived from T cells, B-cell-depleted T cells, or PBMCs.

CDR3 length equals 14 residues. The germline V gene encodes CDR1 SQVTM and CDR2 ANQGSEA. V was clipped by 4 bases and J by 3 bases; unmatched bases: 7. In the authors' methods: Reference gene primer amplification in the assay estimated nucleated cell counts. TCRdb keeps only in-frame clones here, not all; method: immunoSEQ multiplex PCR. The V and J calls and clone size come from that table; D and trimming were worked out from the DNA. The table records around 68,000 clones, roughly 85% of them present only once. The origin of this receptor is a man of 80 years or more with acute or convalescent COVID-19. Sequenced sample: peripheral blood. This sequence joins TRBV29-1 and TRBJ2-7; 9 nucleotides align to TRBD2. CDR3 protein: CSVGSSGSFYEQYF. The DNA for the CDR3 is TGCAGCGTTGGAAGTAGCGGGAGTTTCTACGAGCAGTACTTC.